Listed below are T cell receptor beta chains from one sample, sequenced in a study of regulatory T cells in long-lasting Graves disease. TCRdb fed the multiplex PCR reads into MiXCR, producing one record per CDR3 protein. This repertoire shows 450,000 to 650,000 distinct CDR3 sequences, more than 15% found once; its top ten account for roughly 25%. The sample also formed part of further work on T cells in Graves' hyperthyroidism and ophthalmopathy.

The sample consisted of peripheral blood mononuclear cells (PBMCs), taken at new diagnosis, from a patient treated with antithyroid drugs. The receptors come from a woman in her forties or fifties with Graves disease. Both conserved end residues are part of each CDR3. The D gene is left open where the match is weak. Size tells how often a clone was seen (once, few, many) or the class of an expanded clone, and some rows leave it out.

j_gene | len | v_gene | d_gene | abundance | CDR3aa | CDR3nt
TRBJ1-4 | 14 | TRBV10-3 | TRBD1 | - | CAISPDRTNEKLFF | TGTGCCATCAGCCCGGACAGGACTAATGAAAAACTGTTTTTT
TRBJ1-1 | 15 | TRBV29-1 | TRBD1 | - | CSVDSGGMVGTEAFF | TGCAGCGTTGATTCAGGGGGGATGGTCGGCACTGAAGCTTTCTTT
TRBJ2-4 | 14 | TRBV27 | - | - | CASSLVGARDIQYF | TGTGCCAGCAGTTTAGTGGGGGCGAGAGACATTCAGTACTTC
TRBJ1-1 | 15 | TRBV19 | TRBD1 | - | CASSIKQGANTEAFF | TGTGCCAGTAGTATAAAACAGGGGGCGAACACTGAAGCTTTCTTT
TRBJ2-7 | 15 | TRBV2 | TRBD2 | many | CASSPKPNGDYVQYF | TGTGCCAGCAGTCCCAAACCGAACGGGGACTACGTGCAGTACTTC
TRBJ1-1 | 15 | TRBV7-9 | - | - | CASSLTRGRRTEAFF | TGTGCCAGCAGCCTCACTAGGGGTCGGCGCACTGAAGCTTTCTTT
TRBJ1-1 | 15 | TRBV19 | TRBD1 | many | CASSEDRDGNTEAFF | TGTGCCAGTAGTGAGGACAGGGATGGGAACACTGAAGCTTTCTTT
TRBJ2-7 | 14 | TRBV3-1 | - | few | CASSRGGETYEQYF | TGTGCCAGCAGTCGGGGCGGCGAGACCTACGAGCAGTACTTC
TRBJ1-2 | 14 | TRBV5-6 | TRBD1 | few | CASSLGQGARGYTF | TGTGCCAGCAGCTTGGGACAGGGGGCCAGAGGCTACACCTTC
TRBJ1-1 | 14 | TRBV5-1 | - | - | CASRPQGENTEAFF | TGCGCCAGCAGACCACAGGGTGAGAACACTGAAGCTTTCTTT
TRBJ2-7 | 16 | TRBV29-1 | - | - | CSVEDEGGRSSYEQYF | TGCAGCGTTGAAGATGAGGGCGGAAGGAGCTCCTACGAGCAGTACTTC
TRBJ1-3 | 16 | TRBV7-2 | - | few | CASSAPTASPGNTIYF | TGTGCCAGCAGCGCCCCGACCGCATCCCCTGGAAACACCATATATTTT
TRBJ1-1 | 18 | TRBV6-1 | TRBD1 | many | CASISLGQGFVTNTEAFF | TGTGCCAGCATCAGCCTGGGACAGGGATTTGTAACCAACACTGAAGCTTTCTTT
TRBJ1-1 | 11 | TRBV20-1 | TRBD1 | few | CSATDRGGAFF | TGCAGTGCTACTGACAGGGGAGGAGCTTTCTTT
TRBJ2-2 | 17 | TRBV7-3 | TRBD2 | many | CASSSHGLAQVAGELFF | TGTGCCAGCAGCTCCCACGGACTAGCTCAGGTCGCCGGGGAGCTGTTTTTT
TRBJ2-7 | 14 | TRBV6-1 | TRBD1 | - | CASSTTGAYYEQYF | TGTGCCAGCAGCACAACAGGGGCCTACTACGAGCAGTACTTC
TRBJ2-2 | 16 | TRBV24-1 | - | few | CATSDPGRGVTGELFF | TGTGCCACCAGTGATCCGGGACGCGGGGTCACCGGGGAGCTGTTTTTT
TRBJ1-4 | 14 | TRBV4-1 | - | - | CASSQHGTNEKLFF | TGCGCCAGCAGCCAACATGGAACTAATGAAAAACTGTTTTTT
TRBJ2-7 | 14 | TRBV6-1 | - | few | CAGGINSEPGQQYF | TGTGCCGGGGGGATCAATAGCGAGCCGGGACAGCAGTACTTC
TRBJ2-3 | 12 | TRBV5-1 | - | - | CASKQSTDTQYF | TGCGCCAGCAAACAGAGCACAGATACGCAGTATTTT
TRBJ1-5 | 14 | TRBV6-1 | - | - | CASRGGGSNQPQHF | TGTGCCAGCAGGGGGGGGGGCTCTAATCAGCCCCAGCATTTT
TRBJ1-3 | 14 | TRBV2 | - | - | CASSGLLSGNTIYF | TGTGCCAGCAGTGGACTCCTCTCTGGAAACACCATATATTTT
TRBJ2-3 | 18 | TRBV12-3/TRBV12-4 | TRBD2 | many | CASSWARTSGGMTDTQYF | TGTGCCAGCAGTTGGGCTAGGACTAGCGGGGGGATGACAGATACGCAGTATTTT
TRBJ2-3 | 16 | TRBV6-1 | - | few | CASSEKGLPKSDTQYF | TGTGCCAGCAGTGAAAAGGGGCTCCCTAAGAGTGATACGCAGTATTTT
TRBJ2-5 | 17 | TRBV28 | TRBD1 | many | CASSLGLRTGAQETQYF | TGTGCCAGCAGTTTAGGATTGAGGACAGGCGCTCAAGAGACCCAGTACTTC
TRBJ2-7 | 13 | TRBV12-3/TRBV12-4 | - | few | CASSTRGLGEQYF | TGTGCCAGCAGCACCAGGGGTTTGGGGGAGCAGTACTTC
TRBJ1-1 | 14 | TRBV28 | - | many | CASSSGERNTEAFF | TGTGCCAGCAGTTCAGGGGAGAGGAACACTGAAGCTTTCTTT
TRBJ1-6 | 15 | TRBV20-1 | TRBD1 | few | CSATQGVGDNSPLHF | TGCAGTGCTACCCAGGGGGTAGGAGATAATTCACCCCTCCACTTT
TRBJ2-1 | 18 | TRBV4-1 | - | - | CASSQDAIRGGARNEQFF | TGCGCCAGCAGCCAAGACGCGATAAGGGGGGGCGCCAGGAATGAGCAGTTCTTC
TRBJ2-2 | 15 | TRBV19 | - | few | CASSIYTTNTGELFF | TGTGCCAGTAGTATTTATACGACGAACACCGGGGAGCTGTTTTTT
TRBJ1-1 | 14 | TRBV12-3/TRBV12-4 | - | many | CASSPRVGNTEAFF | TGTGCCAGCAGTCCAAGGGTAGGGAACACTGAAGCTTTCTTT
TRBJ1-3 | 12 | TRBV2 | - | - | CASRRTGNTIYF | TGTGCCAGCAGAAGGACTGGAAACACCATATATTTT
TRBJ1-1 | 13 | TRBV20-1 | - | few | CSARLQGPTEAFF | TGCAGTGCTCGCCTACAGGGCCCCACTGAAGCTTTCTTT
TRBJ1-3 | 14 | TRBV20-1 | - | many | CSARREGSGNTIYF | TGCAGTGCCCGAAGAGAGGGTTCAGGAAACACCATATATTTT
TRBJ1-4 | 15 | TRBV5-1 | TRBD1 | - | CASSGGTGGNEKLFF | TGCGCCAGCAGCGGGGGGACAGGGGGTAATGAAAAACTGTTTTTT
TRBJ1-6 | 15 | TRBV13 | TRBD1 | many | CASSPRQGGDSPLHF | TGTGCCAGCAGCCCAAGACAGGGCGGTGATTCACCCCTCCACTTT